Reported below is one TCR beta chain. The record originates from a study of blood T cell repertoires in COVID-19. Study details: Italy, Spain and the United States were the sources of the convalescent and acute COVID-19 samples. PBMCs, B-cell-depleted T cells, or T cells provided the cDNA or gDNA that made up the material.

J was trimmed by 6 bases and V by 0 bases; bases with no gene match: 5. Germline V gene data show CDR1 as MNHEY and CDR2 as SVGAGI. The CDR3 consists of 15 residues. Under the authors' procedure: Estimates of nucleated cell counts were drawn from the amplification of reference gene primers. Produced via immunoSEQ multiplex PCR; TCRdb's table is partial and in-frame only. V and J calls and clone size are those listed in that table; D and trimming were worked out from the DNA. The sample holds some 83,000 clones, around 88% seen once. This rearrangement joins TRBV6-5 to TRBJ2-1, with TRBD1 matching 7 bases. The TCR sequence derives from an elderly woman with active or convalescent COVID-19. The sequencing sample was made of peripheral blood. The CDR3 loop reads CASSYSGQKGNEQFF. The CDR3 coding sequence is TGTGCCAGCAGTTACTCGGGACAGAAGGGCAATGAGCAGTTCTTC.